This passage covers 30 T cell receptor beta chains from one sample sequenced in a study of shared clonotypes between healthy human individuals (dated by TCRdb to between 2020 and 2021). The library was generated by the immunoSEQ multiplex PCR assay. TCRdb holds this immuneACCESS table with in-frame rearrangements only. Some clones are missing; in checked studies, unresolved V genes explain under half, and the rest has no known cause. In all, the sample holds approximately 1,500,000 clones, and about 96% of those were seen once. The ten largest clonotypes hold approximately 1.1% of the sample. The sequencing input was naive CD4+ T cells sorted from blood. The cell subset or site label of this sample denotes: CD45RA+ positively selected. These receptors all stem from a man younger than 40 in good health.

The chain carries TRBV5-1 and TRBJ2-6, with D uncertain. This CDR3 has 16 residues. With 0 bases removed from V and 1 base from J, the gap between germline ends came to 8 bases. CDR1 SGHRS and CDR2 YFSETQ come from the germline V gene. CDR3 region: CASSLESGSGANVLTF. The CDR3, as DNA: TGCGCCAGCAGCTTGGAATCTGGGTCTGGGGCCAACGTCCTGACTTTC.

The J gene is TRBJ2-3, the V gene TRBV28; D might be TRBD1 (5 bases). V lost 8 bases and J 4 bases, leaving 19 bases between the germline ends. This CDR3 has 15 amino acids. Germline CDR1 is MDHEN and CDR2 is SYDVKM. CDR3 sequence: CASPPPQGASDTQYF. In nucleotides, the CDR3 is TGTGCCAGCCCCCCGCCGCAGGGTGCGTCAGATACGCAGTATTTT.

The V call is TRBV19, the J call TRBJ1-1; perhaps TRBD1 as D (5 bases). Trimming took 4 bases from V and 4 from J, leaving 13 bases between them. From germline, CDR1 is LNHDA and CDR2 SQIVND (reference sequence). The CDR3 totals 14 residues. The CDR3 region has the DNA TGTGCCAGTAGTACGGGGATCCAGGGCACTGAAGCTTTCTTT. Translation: CASSTGIQGTEAFF. Full variable domain (outside the CDR3, taken from reference TRBV19 and TRBJ1-1): DGGITQSPKYLFRKEGQNVTLSCEQNLNHDAMYWYRQDPGQGLRLIYYSQIVNDFQKGDIAEGYSVSREKKESFPLTVTSAQKNPTAFYLCASSTGIQGTEAFFGQGTRLTVV.

The chain employs TRBV4-1 and TRBJ1-4; TRBD1 agrees at 12 bases. Germline values: CDR1 MGHRA, CDR2 YSYEKL. V was clipped by 1 base and J by 7 bases; unmatched bases: 4. The CDR3 extends over 16 amino acids. The CDR3: CASSQVGTGGREKLFF. The CDR3 bases are TGCGCCAGCAGCCAAGTCGGGACAGGGGGCCGTGAAAAACTGTTTTTT.

This clone showed up just once. The rearrangement joins TRBV5-5 to TRBJ2-7; D is perhaps TRBD1 (6 bases). The CDR3 loop spans 13 amino acids. V dropped 3 bases and J dropped 4 bases, with 11 bases sitting between them. Germline loops: CDR1 SGHKS, CDR2 YYEKEE (reference sequence). The CDR3 reads CASSSIGGYEQYF. The CDR3 region has the DNA TGTGCCAGCAGCTCCATAGGGGGTTACGAGCAGTACTTC.

This chain links TRBV7-3 with TRBJ2-1; D call uncertain. The germline V gene has CDR1 SGHTA and CDR2 FQGTGA. CDR3 length: 16 amino acids. Between the trimmed V and J ends, which lost 5 bases and 2 bases, there was a span of 16 bases. CDR3 in amino acids: CASSPAGDAAYNEQFF. CDR3 DNA: TGTGCCAGCAGCCCCGCCGGCGACGCGGCCTACAATGAGCAGTTCTTC.

This chain connects TRBV5-1 to TRBJ1-2; a possible D gene is TRBD1 (6 bases). The CDR3 totals 13 residues. Trimming took 4 bases from V and 8 from J, leaving 15 bases between them. In germline, CDR1 is SGHRS, CDR2 YFSETQ. CDR3: CASSPEGELGYTF. For the CDR3, the DNA is TGCGCCAGCAGCCCCGAGGGGGAATTAGGCTACACCTTC.

V is TRBV7-6 and J is TRBJ2-7; 9 bases map to TRBD2. The V and J ends lost 4 bases and 1 base, in that order; junction bases with no gene match: 8. Germline CDR1 and CDR2: SGHVS and FNYEAQ. The CDR3 extends over 16 amino acids. The CDR3 region has the DNA TGTGCCAGCAGCTCTCTAGCGGGATCAACATCCTACGAGCAGTACTTC. Encoded protein: CASSSLAGSTSYEQYF.

This clone appeared a single time. The chain uses TRBV18 and TRBJ2-1, with D perhaps being TRBD1 or TRBD2 (5 bases each). V was cut by 1 base and J by 7 bases, with 11 bases left in between. The CDR3 runs 14 residues. The germline V gene has CDR1 KGHSH and CDR2 LQKENI. DNA for the CDR3: TGTGCCAGCTCACCACGGGACGGTAAGAATGAGCAGTTCTTC. This gives the protein CASSPRDGKNEQFF.

This chain links TRBV7-2 with TRBJ2-1; D remains ambiguous. The V gene's germline CDR1 is SGHTA and CDR2 FQGNSA. Trimming left V 4 bases short and J 10 bases short, with 14 bases between. CDR3 length: 13 residues. CDR3 sequence: CASSYNLELEQFF. CDR3 in DNA: TGTGCCAGCAGCTATAACCTAGAGCTAGAGCAGTTCTTC.

This chain uses TRBV6-4 with TRBJ2-6; tentatively, D is TRBD1 or TRBD2 (6 bases each). Trimming removed 5 bases from V and 3 bases from J, with 8 bases in between. Looked up from germline, CDR1 is MRHNA and CDR2 is SNTAGT. This CDR3 comprises 14 residues. The CDR3 coding sequence is TGTGCCAGCAGTAGGGGGGATGGGGCCAACGTCCTGACTTTC. This sequence encodes CASSRGDGANVLTF.

The chain has TRBV6-1 and TRBJ2-7; 8 bases match TRBD2. This CDR3 has 15 amino acids. CDR1 and CDR2 from the germline V gene are MNHNS and SASEGT. V gave up 8 bases and J gave up 6 bases; unmatched junction bases: 15. The CDR3 spells CASGRGLDVSAEQYF. CDR3 DNA sequence: TGTGCCAGCGGACGGGGACTAGACGTTTCCGCCGAGCAGTACTTC.

With respect to this clone: At the DNA level, this CDR3 is encoded by other sequences in the same sample as well. The gene calls are TRBV9 and TRBJ1-1; the D is unclear. V was pared by 0 bases and J by 0 bases, with 6 bases between. Germline loops: CDR1 SGDLS, CDR2 YYNGEE. The CDR3 covers 14 residues. CDR3 protein: CASSVGTVNTEAFF. The CDR3 nucleotides read TGTGCCAGCAGCGTAGGGACCGTGAACACTGAAGCTTTCTTT.

V and J are TRBV5-1 and TRBJ2-7; a possible D gene is TRBD2 (5 bases). The V end was cut by 1 base, the J end by 6 bases, with 11 bases between. Germline V gene lookup returns CDR1 SGHRS and CDR2 YFSETQ. The CDR3 totals 13 residues. The CDR3 nucleotides are TGCGCCAGCAGCTTGCCGGGGTCTCTCGAGCAGTACTTC. Translation gives CASSLPGSLEQYF.

This chain links TRBV27 with TRBJ2-7, with a possible D match to TRBD1 (6 bases). Trimming removed 8 bases at V and 5 bases at J, with 22 bases between. The CDR3 contains 15 residues. Germline CDR1 MNHEY, CDR2 SMNVEV (reference sequence). This CDR3 reads CASRDLSAGVHEQYF. For the CDR3, the DNA is TGTGCCAGCCGTGATTTGTCGGCAGGGGTCCACGAGCAGTACTTC.

The CDR3 bases are TGTGCCAGCAGCGCCCACTTTACAGGGGCCACAACATCCTATGGCTACACCTTC. Protein sequence: CASSAHFTGATTSYGYTF. V and J are TRBV9 and TRBJ1-2; 7 nucleotides agree with TRBD1. Germline CDR1 is SGDLS and CDR2 is YYNGEE. Trimming took 3 bases from V and 4 from J; bases not matched to a gene: 18. The CDR3 contains 18 residues.

The chain uses TRBV7-6 and TRBJ1-3; D not resolved. Trimming stripped 8 bases from V and 4 bases from J, with 12 bases between. Germline CDR1 reads SGHVS; CDR2 reads FNYEAQ. The CDR3 totals 13 residues. This chain's CDR3 is CASARSSGNTIYF. The CDR3, as DNA: TGTGCCAGCGCGAGGTCCTCCGGAAACACCATATATTTT.

The rearrangement joins TRBV5-1 to TRBJ2-1; D is possibly TRBD2 (6 bases). V was clipped by 4 bases and J by 4 bases, with 12 bases between them. Germline loops: CDR1 SGHRS, CDR2 YFSETQ. This CDR3 is built from 14 residues. CDR3: CASSKPGTYNEQFF. The CDR3 DNA reads as TGCGCCAGCAGCAAACCCGGGACTTACAATGAGCAGTTCTTC.

The V call is TRBV9, the J call TRBJ2-2; TRBD1 is a possible D gene (6 bases). The germline V gene encodes CDR1 SGDLS and CDR2 YYNGEE. This CDR3 is 14 amino acids long. Trimming removed 9 bases from V and 4 bases from J, with 16 bases in between. In DNA form, the CDR3 reads TGTGCCACCGCACGGACAGAAAGCACCGGGGAGCTGTTTTTT. Protein sequence: CATARTESTGELFF. The full variable domain, completed using reference TRBV9 and TRBJ2-2, is DSGVTQTPKHLITATGQRVTLRCSPRSGDLSVYWYQQSLDQGLQFLIQYYNGEERAKGNILERFSAQQFPDLHSELNLSSLELGDSALYFCATARTESTGELFFGEGSRLTVL.

About this clone itself: A junction boundary mismatches the germline segment, possibly from a read error. The CDR3 loop is CASSLGLYEQHF. The DNA of the CDR3 is TGTGCCAGCAGCTTGGGGCTCTACGAGCAGCACTTC. V is TRBV5-4 and J is TRBJ2-7; D not certain. This CDR3 spans 12 amino acids. Germline loops: CDR1 SGHNT, CDR2 YYREEE (reference sequence).

The rearrangement links TRBV5-1 to TRBJ2-1; 10 positions agree with TRBD1. There are 13 residues in the CDR3. The V gene's germline CDR1 is SGHRS and CDR2 YFSETQ. V gave up 4 bases and J gave up 7 bases; unmatched junction bases: 2. The CDR3 coding sequence is TGCGCCAGCAGCGCGGGACAGGGGAATGAGCAGTTCTTC. Translated: CASSAGQGNEQFF.

The V and J genes are TRBV7-9 and TRBJ1-1; D remains unclear. This CDR3 comprises 11 residues. The germline gives CDR1 SEHNR, CDR2 FQNEAQ (reference sequence). The V end was cut by 3 bases, the J end by 11 bases, with 10 bases between. CDR3 in DNA: TGTGCCAGCAGCTTTCGTAGCGTGGCTTTCTTT. It yields the protein CASSFRSVAFF.

For this clone: In the same sample, other DNA sequences code for this CDR3. V is TRBV5-1 and J is TRBJ2-7; 8 bases are shared with TRBD2. Trimming removed 4 bases from V and 5 bases from J; junction bases left unmatched: 5. In germline, CDR1 is SGHRS, CDR2 YFSETQ. The CDR3 is made up of 13 amino acids. The CDR3 spells CASSLGAGDEQYF. In nucleotides, the CDR3 is TGCGCCAGCAGCCTAGGAGCGGGAGACGAGCAGTACTTC.

The chain has TRBV5-4 and TRBJ2-7; 7 bases fit TRBD1. Germline trimming cut 4 bases from V and 4 bases from J; bases unmatched to any gene: 11. The CDR3 totals 15 residues. CDR1 and CDR2 from the germline V gene are SGHNT and YYREEE (reference sequence). CDR3 sequence reads: CASSERQGSRYEQYF. Here the CDR3 DNA reads TGTGCCAGCAGCGAAAGACAGGGTAGTCGGTACGAGCAGTACTTC.

The chain uses TRBV2 and TRBJ2-1, with D possibly TRBD1 on 6 matching bases. The CDR3 is made up of 15 amino acids. Germline loops: CDR1 SNHLY, CDR2 FYNNEI. V was shortened by 5 bases and J by 0 bases, with 11 bases between the two germline ends. The CDR3 coding sequence is TGTGCCAGCAGTTACCAGGGACACTCCTACAATGAGCAGTTCTTC. The encoded protein is CASSYQGHSYNEQFF.

CDR3 in amino acids: CASSRTGATNTGELFF. The CDR3, as DNA: TGTGCCAGCAGCAGAACGGGGGCCACGAACACCGGGGAGCTGTTTTTT. The gene calls are TRBV5-5 and TRBJ2-2; D tentatively reads TRBD1 or TRBD2 (6 bases each). This CDR3 is built from 16 residues. Germline V CDR1 and CDR2: SGHKS, YYEKEE (reference sequence). V lost 4 bases and J 0 bases, leaving 13 bases between the germline ends.

The chain recombines TRBV14 with TRBJ2-7, with D unclear. This CDR3 comprises 15 residues. Per germline, CDR1 SGHDN and CDR2 FVKESK. Deletions cut 1 base from V and 3 bases from J, with 13 bases between. The CDR3 region is CASSQGLGWIYEQYF. The CDR3 nucleotides read TGTGCCAGCAGCCAAGGATTGGGATGGATCTACGAGCAGTACTTC.

The V and J genes are TRBV28 and TRBJ1-2; TRBD1 agrees at 7 bases. The CDR3 is made up of 15 amino acids. After removal of 8 bases from V and 4 bases from J, the junction contained 13 bases not matched to a gene. Germline CDR1 and CDR2: MDHEN and SYDVKM. In nucleotides, the CDR3 is TGTGCCAGCCGTGTGGGGACAGCGCGGGGCTATGGCTACACCTTC. It codes for CASRVGTARGYGYTF.

The chain uses TRBV29-1 and TRBJ1-1; 8 nucleotides align to TRBD1. CDR1 is SQVTM, CDR2 ANQGSEA, per germline. This CDR3 spans 14 amino acids. The V and J ends lost 4 bases and 1 base, in that order; junction bases with no gene match: 5. The CDR3 region has the DNA TGCAGCGTTGGGCAGGGGGCTCGGAACACTGAAGCTTTCTTT. Translating it yields CSVGQGARNTEAFF.

The rearrangement links TRBV5-6 to TRBJ2-6; D may be TRBD1 (6 bases). Trimming took 6 bases from V and 2 from J, leaving 9 bases between them. The CDR3 runs to 14 residues. Germline V CDR1 and CDR2: SGHDT, YYEEEE. The CDR3 loop reads CASTWTAGANVLTF. The DNA for the CDR3 is TGTGCCAGCACCTGGACAGCTGGGGCCAACGTCCTGACTTTC.